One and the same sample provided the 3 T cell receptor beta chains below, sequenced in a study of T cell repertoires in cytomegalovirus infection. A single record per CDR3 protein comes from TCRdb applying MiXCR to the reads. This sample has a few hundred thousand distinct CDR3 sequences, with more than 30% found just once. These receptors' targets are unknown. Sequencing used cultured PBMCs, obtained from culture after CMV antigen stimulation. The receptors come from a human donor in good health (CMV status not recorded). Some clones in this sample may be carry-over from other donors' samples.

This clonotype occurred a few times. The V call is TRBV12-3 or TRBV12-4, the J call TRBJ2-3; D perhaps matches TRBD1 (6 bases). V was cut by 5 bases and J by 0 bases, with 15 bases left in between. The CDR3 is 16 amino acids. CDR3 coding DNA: TGTGCCAGCAGTGACCCGAGGCAGGGGAGCACAGATACGCAGTATTTT. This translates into CASSDPRQGSTDTQYF.

This CDR3 is CASSAGLAGTYEQYF. The CDR3 coding sequence is TGCGCCAGCAGCGCCGGACTAGCGGGAACCTACGAGCAGTACTTC. The chain couples TRBV5-1 to TRBJ2-7, with 12 bases identical to TRBD2. J gave up 2 bases and V 4 bases, and 4 bases lay outside the gene matches. Germline V gene lookup returns CDR1 SGHRS and CDR2 YFSETQ. This CDR3 spans 15 amino acids.

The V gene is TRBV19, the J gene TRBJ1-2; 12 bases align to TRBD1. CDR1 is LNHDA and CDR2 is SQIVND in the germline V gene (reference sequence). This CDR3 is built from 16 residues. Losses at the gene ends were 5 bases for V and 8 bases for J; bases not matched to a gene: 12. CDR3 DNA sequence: TGTGCCAGTAGTGACCCCGGGACAGGGGGCCCTTGGGGCTACACCTTC. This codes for CASSDPGTGGPWGYTF.